The clone carrying this T cell receptor (beta chain) was found a few times. Its antigen is not identified. The CDR3 contains 13 residues. Trimming took 2 bases from V and 2 from J, leaving 6 bases between them. Germline values: CDR1 MNHEY, CDR2 SMNVEV (reference sequence). The sample is drawn from a study of molecular identifiers for immune sequencing clone quantification. Study observations and caveats: Jurkat TCR RNA from one cell was spiked into roughly 1 million naive cells, and it was reportedly detectable there.

Preparation methods for the bulk TCR libraries were those previously described, with listed TCR primers. MiXCR was run by TCRdb on the PCR reads, yielding one entry per CDR3 protein. Seen here are around 320,000 distinct CDR3 sequences, about a quarter observed once, and the top ten hold around 0.74%. Naive CD8 T cells, phenotype CD8+CD4-CCR7+CD45RA+, were sorted. The sample comprised naive CD8+ T cells from blood, with Jurkat cell RNA spiked in. The subset: FACS-sorted CD8+CD4-CCR7+CD45RA+ naive T cells. The clonotype comes from a human donor in good health. Some libraries in this study had Jurkat cell RNA spiked in. The chain is built from TRBV27 and TRBJ1-2; D is unclear. The CDR3 region has the DNA TGTGCCAGCAGTTTAGGGTTGAACTATGGCTACACCTTC. Translating it yields CASSLGLNYGYTF.